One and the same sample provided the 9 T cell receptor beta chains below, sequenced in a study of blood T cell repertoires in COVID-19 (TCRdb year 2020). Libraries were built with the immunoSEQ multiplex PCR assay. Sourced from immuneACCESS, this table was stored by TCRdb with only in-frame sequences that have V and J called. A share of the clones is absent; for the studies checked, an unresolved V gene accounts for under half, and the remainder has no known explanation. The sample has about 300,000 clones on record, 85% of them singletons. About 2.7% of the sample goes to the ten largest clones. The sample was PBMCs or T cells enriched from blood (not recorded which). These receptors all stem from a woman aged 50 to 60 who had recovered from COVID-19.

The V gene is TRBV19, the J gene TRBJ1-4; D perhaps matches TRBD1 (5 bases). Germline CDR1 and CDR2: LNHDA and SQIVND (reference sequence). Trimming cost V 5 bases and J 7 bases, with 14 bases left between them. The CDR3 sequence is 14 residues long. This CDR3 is CASSAGQAGEKLFF. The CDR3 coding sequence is TGTGCCAGTAGTGCAGGACAAGCCGGTGAAAAACTGTTTTTT.

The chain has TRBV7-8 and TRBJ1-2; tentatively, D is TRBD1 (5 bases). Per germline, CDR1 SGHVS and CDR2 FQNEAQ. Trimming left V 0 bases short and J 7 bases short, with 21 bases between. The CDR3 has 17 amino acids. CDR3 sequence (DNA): TGTGCCAGCAGCTTAGCGGGGCTGCCCAGTACGCTGTCTGGCTACACCTTC. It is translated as CASSLAGLPSTLSGYTF.

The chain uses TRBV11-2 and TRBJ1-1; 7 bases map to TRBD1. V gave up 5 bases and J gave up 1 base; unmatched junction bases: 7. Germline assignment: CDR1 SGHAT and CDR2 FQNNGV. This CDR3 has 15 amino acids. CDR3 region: CASSLLTGTNTEAFF. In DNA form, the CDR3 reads TGTGCCAGCAGCCTTTTGACAGGGACGAACACTGAAGCTTTCTTT.

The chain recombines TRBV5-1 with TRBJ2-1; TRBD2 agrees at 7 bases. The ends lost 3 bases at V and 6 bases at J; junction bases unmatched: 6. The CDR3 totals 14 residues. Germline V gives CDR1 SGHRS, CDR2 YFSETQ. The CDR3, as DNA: TGCGCCAGCAGCTGGATGACTAGCCGCAATGAGCAGTTCTTC. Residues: CASSWMTSRNEQFF.

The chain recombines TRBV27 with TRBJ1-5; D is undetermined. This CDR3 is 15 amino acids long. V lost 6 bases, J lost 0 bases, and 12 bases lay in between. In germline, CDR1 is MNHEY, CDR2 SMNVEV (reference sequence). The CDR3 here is CASSPDIYSNQPQHF. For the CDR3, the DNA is TGTGCCAGCAGCCCCGACATCTATAGCAATCAGCCCCAGCATTTT.

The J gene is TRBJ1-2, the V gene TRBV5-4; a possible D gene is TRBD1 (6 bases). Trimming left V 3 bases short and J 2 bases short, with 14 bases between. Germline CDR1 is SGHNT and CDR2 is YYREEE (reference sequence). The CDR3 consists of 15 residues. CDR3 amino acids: CASSSLDRSNYGYTF. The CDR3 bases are TGTGCCAGCAGCTCTTTAGACAGGTCCAACTATGGCTACACCTTC. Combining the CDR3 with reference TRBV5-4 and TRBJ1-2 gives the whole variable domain ETGVTQSPTHLIKTRGQQVTLRCSSQSGHNTVSWYQQALGQGPQFIFQYYREEENGRGNFPPRFSGLQFPNYSSELNVNALELDDSALYLCASSSLDRSNYGYTFGSGTRLTVV.

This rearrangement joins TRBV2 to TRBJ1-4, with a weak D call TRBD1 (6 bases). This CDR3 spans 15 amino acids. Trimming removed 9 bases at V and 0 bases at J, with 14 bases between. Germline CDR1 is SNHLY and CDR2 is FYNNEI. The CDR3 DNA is TGTGCCAGTACCCAACAGGGAGCAACTAATGAAAAACTGTTTTTT. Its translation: CASTQQGATNEKLFF.

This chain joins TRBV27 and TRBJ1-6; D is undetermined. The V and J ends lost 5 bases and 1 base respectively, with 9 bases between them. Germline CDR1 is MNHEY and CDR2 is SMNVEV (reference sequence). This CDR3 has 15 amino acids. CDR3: CASSPGWSYNSPLHF. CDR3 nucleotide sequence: TGTGCCAGCAGTCCCGGGTGGTCCTATAATTCACCCCTCCACTTT.

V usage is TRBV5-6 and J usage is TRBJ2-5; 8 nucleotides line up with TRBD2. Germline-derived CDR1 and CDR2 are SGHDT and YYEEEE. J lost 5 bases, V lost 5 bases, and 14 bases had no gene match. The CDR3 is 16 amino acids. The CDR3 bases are TGTGCCAGCAGGACCGTGGGTCGAGGGACTAGGGAGACCCAGTACTTC. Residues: CASRTVGRGTRETQYF.